This T cell receptor beta chain was identified in a study of cytotoxic CD8 clonotypes in ibrutinib-treated CLL. Profiled with immunoSEQ multiplex PCR; TCRdb holds only in-frame clones, not every one. The sample contains about 330,000 clones, approximately 67% of which appear only once. This clone was observed a handful of times. The CDR3 has 14 amino acids. CDR1 and CDR2 from the germline V gene are MGHRA and YSYEKL. V dropped 4 bases and J dropped 3 bases, with 12 bases sitting between them. The sample here was PBMCs, taken after 36 months of ibrutinib treatment. The sequence was obtained from a human donor with chronic lymphocytic leukemia. This chain joins TRBV4-1 and TRBJ1-1; D ambiguous. The CDR3 region is CASSPYLEYTEAFF. The CDR3 DNA is TGCGCCAGCAGCCCCTATCTAGAATACACTGAAGCTTTCTTT.